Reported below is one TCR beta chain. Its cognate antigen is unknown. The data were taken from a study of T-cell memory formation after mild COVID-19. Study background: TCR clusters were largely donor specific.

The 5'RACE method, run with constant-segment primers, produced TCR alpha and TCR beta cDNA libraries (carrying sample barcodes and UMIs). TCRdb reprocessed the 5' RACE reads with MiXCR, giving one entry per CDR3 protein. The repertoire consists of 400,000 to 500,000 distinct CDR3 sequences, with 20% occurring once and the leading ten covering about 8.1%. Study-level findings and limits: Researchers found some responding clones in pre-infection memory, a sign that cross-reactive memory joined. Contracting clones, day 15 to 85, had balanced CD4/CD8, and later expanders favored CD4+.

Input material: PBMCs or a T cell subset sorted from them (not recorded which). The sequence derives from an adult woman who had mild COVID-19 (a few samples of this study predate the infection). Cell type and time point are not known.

CDR3 DNA: TGTGCCAGCAGTATCCGGGGGATGGGGGACACTGAAGCTTTCTTT. Its translation: CASSIRGMGDTEAFF. The chain carries TRBV6-5 and TRBJ1-1; a weak D match, TRBD1 (5 bases). V lost 5 bases and J 3 bases, leaving 16 bases between the germline ends. The germline CDR1 and CDR2 sequences are MNHEY and SVGAGI. This CDR3 is built from 15 residues.